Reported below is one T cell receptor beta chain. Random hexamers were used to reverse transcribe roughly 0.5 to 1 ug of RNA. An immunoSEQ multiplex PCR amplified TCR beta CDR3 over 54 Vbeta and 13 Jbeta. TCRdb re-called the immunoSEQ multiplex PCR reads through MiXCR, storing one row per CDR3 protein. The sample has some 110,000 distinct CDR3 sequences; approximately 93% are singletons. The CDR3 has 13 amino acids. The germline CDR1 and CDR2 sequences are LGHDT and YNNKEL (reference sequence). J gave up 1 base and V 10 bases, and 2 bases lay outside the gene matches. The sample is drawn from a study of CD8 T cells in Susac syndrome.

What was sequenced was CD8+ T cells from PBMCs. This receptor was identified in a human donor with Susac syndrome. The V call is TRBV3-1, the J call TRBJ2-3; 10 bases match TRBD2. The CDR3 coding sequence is TGTGCCACAACTAGCGGGGGCACAGATACGCAGTATTTT. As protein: CATTSGGTDTQYF.